A single sample is the source of the 30 T cell receptor beta chains below, sequenced in a study of blood T cells in healthy people across ages. It was with a sample-barcoded 5' primer and a J-beta primer mix that a second PCR of roughly 6 to 11 cycles was run. TCRdb reprocessed the 5' RACE reads via MiXCR and lists one record per CDR3 protein. This table holds around 900,000 distinct CDR3 sequences, 29% found once. Sequenced material: blood. These receptor sequences come from a woman aged 80 or older in good health.

As for this clonotype: A read error may be the cause here, since a much bigger clone is one base away. The rearrangement links TRBV5-1 to TRBJ2-1, with D perhaps being TRBD1 or TRBD2 (6 bases each). Germline V gene sequence: CDR1 SGHRS, CDR2 YFSETQ. The CDR3 loop spans 17 amino acids. This CDR3 is CASSGGGVGGNYDEQFF. CDR3 sequence (DNA): TGCGCCAGCAGCGGTGGTGGGGTAGGGGGGAACTACGATGAGCAGTTCTTC. The whole variable domain, remainder taken from reference TRBV5-1 and TRBJ2-1, is KAGVTQTPRYLIKTRGQQVTLSCSPISGHRSVSWYQQTPGQGLQFLFEYFSETQRNKGNFPGRFSGRQFSNSRSEMNVSTLELGDSALYLCASSGGGVGGNYDEQFFGPGTRLTVL.

At least ten counts were recorded for this clonotype. The chain is built from TRBV5-1 and TRBJ2-1; TRBD2 agrees at 8 bases. CDR3 size: 15 residues. CDR1 and CDR2 from the germline V gene are SGHRS and YFSETQ. With 4 bases clipped from V and 0 bases from J, the junction kept 3 bases outside the gene matches. CDR3 amino acids: CASSGAGGSYNEQFF. The CDR3 DNA reads TGCGCCAGCAGCGGGGCGGGGGGCTCCTACAATGAGCAGTTCTTC.

This clonotype was counted ten times or more. This may be a read error, as it is one base from a much larger clone. The rearrangement uses TRBV7-2 and TRBJ2-5, with 7 bases lining up with TRBD1. This CDR3 region has 14 residues. Germline assignment: CDR1 SGHTA and CDR2 FQGNSA. The ends lost 3 bases at V and 11 bases at J; junction bases unmatched: 12. Written as DNA, the CDR3 is TGTGCCAGCAGCTTGACAGGGATTGGCAATGAGCAGTACTTC. Translated: CASSLTGIGNEQYF.

The chain carries TRBV6-1 and TRBJ1-6; D remains unclear. CDR1 is MNHNS, CDR2 SASEGT, per germline. Trimming removed 4 bases at V and 7 bases at J, with 11 bases between. The CDR3 covers 14 residues. The CDR3 protein is CASSGFGPNSPLHF. The CDR3 DNA follows: TGTGCCAGCAGTGGGTTTGGCCCAAATTCACCCCTCCACTTT.

This clonotype was seen repeatedly, ten times or more. This chain uses TRBV12-3 or TRBV12-4 with TRBJ2-7; D gene uncertain. V lost 3 bases, J lost 3 bases, and 15 bases lay in between. The CDR3 covers 15 residues. The CDR3 loop is CASSFRPPHIYEQYF. DNA of the CDR3: TGTGCCAGCAGTTTTAGGCCCCCTCACATCTACGAGCAGTACTTC.

The chain employs TRBV30 and TRBJ2-1, with TRBD2 matching 8 bases. Per germline, CDR1 GTSNPN and CDR2 SVGIG (reference sequence). V lost 0 bases to trimming and J lost 8 bases; unmatched junction nucleotides: 3. This CDR3 region has 13 residues. The CDR3 spells CAWSVFGGDEQFF. The CDR3 coding sequence is TGTGCCTGGAGTGTATTCGGGGGGGATGAGCAGTTCTTC.

At least ten counts were recorded for this clonotype. This may come from a read error, since a much larger clone is one base off. V usage is TRBV20-1 and J usage is TRBJ2-5; 7 bases match TRBD2. With V trimmed by 1 base and J by 5 bases, 7 bases remained unmatched. The CDR3 contains 14 residues. Germline V gene sequence: CDR1 DFQATT, CDR2 SNEGSKA (reference sequence). In nucleotides, the CDR3 is TGCAGTGCTAGAGTTGGACTAGAAGGGGAGACCCAGTACTTC. Protein sequence: CSARVGLEGETQYF.

This chain uses TRBV6-2 or TRBV6-3 with TRBJ1-5; no clear D gene. There are 13 residues in the CDR3. Germline loops: CDR1 MNHEY, CDR2 SVGEGT. V lost 4 bases to trimming and J lost 7 bases, with 11 bases between them. CDR3 protein: CASSFSSEQPQHF. The CDR3 DNA reads TGTGCCAGCAGTTTTTCCAGTGAACAGCCCCAGCATTTT.

V gene TRBV20-1 combines with J gene TRBJ2-1, with 8 positions matching TRBD2. Germline CDR1 reads DFQATT; CDR2 reads SNEGSKA (reference sequence). CDR3 size: 16 residues. The V gene end was trimmed by 1 base and the J gene end by 8 bases; junction bases not matched to a gene: 13. CDR3 amino acids: CSARAFNPAGEDEQFF. CDR3 coding DNA: TGCAGTGCTAGAGCCTTCAACCCAGCGGGAGAGGATGAGCAGTTCTTC.

This clonotype was detected many times. The V and J genes are TRBV5-1 and TRBJ1-2; D uncertain. The CDR3 spans 14 residues. Germline CDR1 is SGHRS and CDR2 is YFSETQ. Trimming shortened V by 6 bases and J by 7 bases, and 19 bases separated the two germline ends. The CDR3 loop is CASKIDIREGGYTF. The CDR3 DNA reads TGCGCCAGCAAAATAGACATACGGGAAGGTGGCTACACCTTC.

This clonotype came up many times. The V gene is TRBV7-9, the J gene TRBJ2-7; TRBD2 agrees at 7 bases. CDR1 is SEHNR, CDR2 FQNEAQ, per germline (reference sequence). The CDR3 totals 15 residues. V dropped 5 bases and J dropped 7; count of bases not matched to a gene: 14. The CDR3 region is CASSAGRGGLREQYF. In DNA form, the CDR3 reads TGTGCCAGCAGCGCGGGGAGGGGCGGGTTACGAGAGCAGTACTTC. Full variable domain (outside the CDR3, taken from reference TRBV7-9 and TRBJ2-7): DTGVSQNPRHKITKRGQNVTFRCDPISEHNRLYWYRQTLGQGPEFLTYFQNEAQLEKSRLLSDRFSAERPKGSFSTLEIQRTEQGDSAMYLCASSAGRGGLREQYFGPGTRLTVT.

A remark on this clonotype: Being one base from a much bigger clone, this may be a read error. The J gene is TRBJ2-7, the V gene TRBV6-2 or TRBV6-3; either TRBD1 or TRBD2 may supply D (5 bases each). The CDR3 is 17 residues long. Per the germline V gene, CDR1 is MNHEY and CDR2 is SVGEGT. In nucleotides, the CDR3 is TGTGCCAACAGTTACTCCTTAGCGAGAGGGGCCTCCTACGAGCAGTACTTC. Residues: CANSYSLARGASYEQYF.

This clonotype has ten or more counts. The V call is TRBV6-2 or TRBV6-3, the J call TRBJ2-1; a possible D gene is TRBD1 (5 bases). Trimming removed 7 bases from V and 5 bases from J, with 15 bases in between. The CDR3 loop spans 14 amino acids. Germline V gene data show CDR1 as MNHEY and CDR2 as SVGEGT. The CDR3, as DNA: TGTGCCAGCAACACACGGCGCAGGGACAATGAGCAGTTCTTC. This codes for CASNTRRRDNEQFF.

This clonotype was counted many times. V gene TRBV11-2 combines with J gene TRBJ2-7; 10 positions match TRBD1. Germline assignment: CDR1 SGHAT and CDR2 FQNNGV. V gave up 6 bases and J gave up 5 bases; unmatched junction bases: 10. The CDR3 covers 15 residues. In DNA, the CDR3 is TGTGCCAGCAGGTCCTGGGGACAGGGGATGCACGAGCAGTACTTC. Translated: CASRSWGQGMHEQYF.

The sample holds a few counts of this clonotype. This chain uses TRBV6-2 or TRBV6-3 with TRBJ1-1; D is undetermined. The CDR3 is made up of 13 amino acids. V lost 5 bases and J 1 base, leaving 8 bases between the germline ends. Germline lookup yields CDR1 MNHEY and CDR2 SVGEGT. The chain's CDR3 is CASSKGRNTEAFF. CDR3 in DNA: TGTGCCAGCAGTAAGGGCCGGAACACTGAAGCTTTCTTT.

This clonotype was seen many times. This chain links TRBV4-2 with TRBJ2-5, with TRBD2 matching over 13 bases. V lost 5 bases and J lost 3; bases outside the gene matches: 3. This CDR3 contains 15 residues. Per germline, CDR1 LGHNA and CDR2 YNFKEQ. CDR3 region: CASSYGTSGEETQYF. CDR3 sequence (DNA): TGTGCCAGCAGCTACGGGACTAGCGGGGAAGAGACCCAGTACTTC.

In its sample, this clonotype was seen many times. The chain links TRBV15 to TRBJ1-1; D possibly corresponds to TRBD1 (6 bases). V was cut by 4 bases and J by 3 bases, with 24 bases left in between. This CDR3 is 18 amino acids long. From germline, CDR1 is LNHNV and CDR2 YYDKDF (reference sequence). The CDR3 here is CATSNSRRTADPYTEAFF. In DNA form, the CDR3 reads TGTGCCACCAGCAACTCAAGACGGACAGCGGATCCTTACACTGAAGCTTTCTTT.

This clonotype was counted ten times or more. The chain combines TRBV10-3 with TRBJ1-4; 11 nucleotides match TRBD1. Per germline, CDR1 ENHRY and CDR2 SYGVKD. The ends lost 7 bases at V and 7 bases at J; junction bases unmatched: 5. This CDR3 comprises 14 residues. CDR3 nucleotides: TGTGCCATCAAGGGACAGGGGGAGAGTGAAAAACTGTTTTTT. Protein sequence: CAIKGQGESEKLFF.

Worth noting for this clonotype: Germline and junction disagree at one end, which may indicate a read error. The V and J genes are TRBV7-9 and TRBJ2-3, with TRBD2 as a possible D gene (6 bases). Germline CDR1 reads SEHNR; CDR2 reads FQNEAQ (reference sequence). The CDR3 has 15 amino acids. The CDR3 sequence: CVSSQGGSSTDTQYF. The CDR3 DNA is TGTGTCAGCAGCCAGGGAGGTTCTAGCACAGATACGCAGTATTTT.

At least ten counts were recorded for this clonotype. The V gene is TRBV7-2, the J gene TRBJ2-6; D tentatively reads TRBD1 or TRBD2 (5 bases each). The length of the CDR3 is 15 residues. The germline gives CDR1 SGHTA, CDR2 FQGNSA. Trimming removed 6 bases at V and 0 bases at J, with 9 bases between. This CDR3 reads CASSPGTSGANVLTF. The CDR3 DNA reads as TGTGCCAGCAGTCCAGGGACCTCTGGGGCCAACGTCCTGACTTTC.

There are many counts of this clonotype. V gene TRBV15 combines with J gene TRBJ2-1, with no clear D. The CDR3 spans 13 residues. Germline CDR1 reads LNHNV; CDR2 reads YYDKDF (reference sequence). Deletions cut 3 bases from V and 7 bases from J, with 10 bases between. The CDR3 protein is CATSRVLENEQFF. The CDR3 nucleotides read TGTGCCACCAGCAGGGTTCTAGAAAATGAGCAGTTCTTC.

Many counts were recorded for this clonotype. The CDR3 nucleotides read TGTGCCACCAGTGATATTCCCCGGACAGGGATGAGCAATGAGCAGTTCTTC. Its protein is CATSDIPRTGMSNEQFF. This chain links TRBV24-1 with TRBJ2-1; 8 nucleotides align to TRBD1. The V gene end was trimmed by 3 bases and the J gene end by 6 bases; junction bases not matched to a gene: 12. In germline, CDR1 is KGHDR, CDR2 SFDVKD. The CDR3 is 17 amino acids.

V is TRBV9 and J is TRBJ1-1; possible D gene TRBD1, 6 bases. This CDR3 comprises 13 residues. Germline V gene lookup returns CDR1 SGDLS and CDR2 YYNGEE. V lost 8 bases and J lost 1, with 12 bases in between. CDR3: CARQGTQNTEAFF. DNA for the CDR3: TGTGCCAGACAGGGCACGCAGAACACTGAAGCTTTCTTT.

Remarks on this clonotype: This could be a read error, since a much larger clone is one nucleotide away. The J gene is TRBJ1-6, the V gene TRBV20-1; D unresolved. Germline assignment: CDR1 DFQATT and CDR2 SNEGSKA (reference sequence). This CDR3 has 14 amino acids. CDR3 nucleotides: TGCAGTGCTAGACAGGCGGGCCACGGATCACCCTTCCACTTT. It is translated as CSARQAGHGSPFHF.

Details on this clonotype: Given a much more abundant clone one base away, this may be a read error. The chain is built from TRBV12-3 or TRBV12-4 and TRBJ2-7; unclear D gene. The CDR3 sequence is 13 residues long. Trimming removed 4 bases at V and 7 bases at J, with 14 bases between. Here the CDR3 DNA reads TGTGCCAGCAGTTGGTCGAATGATAATGAGCAGTACTTC. Its protein product is CASSWSNDNEQYF.

This rearrangement joins TRBV5-1 to TRBJ1-1, with D perhaps TRBD1 (5 bases). The length of the CDR3 is 16 residues. The V end was cut by 4 bases, the J end by 4 bases, with 20 bases between. In germline, CDR1 is SGHRS, CDR2 YFSETQ. In DNA form, the CDR3 reads TGCGCCAGCAGCCCCCGGGGGGGAGGATTGGGCACTGAAGCTTTCTTT. Translation gives CASSPRGGGLGTEAFF.

This clonotype was found many times. V gene TRBV7-8 combines with J gene TRBJ2-3, with D hard to call. V lost 4 bases to trimming and J lost 2 bases, with 4 bases between them. This CDR3 has 12 residues. The germline CDR1 and CDR2 sequences are SGHVS and FQNEAQ. Here the CDR3 DNA reads TGTGCCAGCAGCTCGATCACAGATACGCAGTATTTT. This encodes CASSSITDTQYF.

This clonotype was counted only a few times. This could be a read error, since a much larger clone is one nucleotide away. This sequence joins TRBV7-2 and TRBJ2-5; perhaps TRBD1 as D (6 bases). Trimming left V 5 bases short and J 11 bases short, with 21 bases between. The CDR3 is 14 amino acids. Per germline, CDR1 SGHTA and CDR2 FQGNSA. CDR3 DNA: TGTGCCAGCAGCCCAGGAAACAGGGTGAATGAGCAGTACTTC. Its protein product is CASSPGNRVNEQYF.

Comment on this clonotype: Just one base apart from a much larger clone, this may be a read error. The chain uses TRBV7-9 and TRBJ2-1, with 10 bases identical to TRBD2. The DNA end is more similar to TRBJ2-7, so the J call may be wrong. CDR3 length: 16 residues. Germline V gene data show CDR1 as SEHNR and CDR2 as FQNEAQ (reference sequence). The CDR3 sequence: CASSPGTSAWDNEQYF. The CDR3 region has the DNA TGTGCCAGCAGCCCCGGGACTAGCGCGTGGGACAATGAGCAGTACTTC.

This clonotype was recorded at least ten times. The rearrangement joins TRBV11-2 to TRBJ1-2; D is unclear. Germline V lookup: CDR1 SGHAT, CDR2 FQNNGV. V shed 4 bases and J shed 8 bases, with 14 bases lying between them. The CDR3 consists of 13 residues. As DNA, the CDR3 is TGTGCCAGCAGCTCCCGTCCCTCGGGGGGCTACACCTTC. This codes for CASSSRPSGGYTF. Combining the CDR3 with reference TRBV11-2 and TRBJ1-2 gives the whole variable domain EAGVAQSPRYKIIEKRQSVAFWCNPISGHATLYWYQQILGQGPKLLIQFQNNGVVDDSQLPKDRFSAERLKGVDSTLKIQPAKLEDSAVYLCASSSRPSGGYTFGSGTRLTVV.